These T cell receptor beta chains were read from a single sample in a study of identical twins. TCRdb used MiXCR to reprocess the 5' RACE reads, holding one entry per CDR3 protein. The sample consists of some 500,000 distinct CDR3 sequences, roughly an eighth of them appearing once. This same sample was also taken into another study, of yellow fever vaccine responses in identical twins.

The material sequenced was CD4+ T cells sorted from blood. These receptors were taken from a woman younger than 35 in good health. CDR3s include the opening cysteine and the closing phenylalanine or tryptophan. Each record gives: D gene, clone size, J gene, V gene, CDR3 protein, CDR3 DNA. A D gene is named only where the DNA matches it firmly. Clone size appears in some rows only: once, few, many, or a class for an expanded clone.

NA NA TRBJ2-7 TRBV20-1 CSAASGGLSYEQYF TGCAGTGCTGCTTCAGGGGGGCTATCCTACGAGCAGTACTTC
NA NA TRBJ1-1 TRBV12-3/TRBV12-4 CASSTQGPEAFF TGTGCCAGCAGTACACAAGGCCCTGAAGCTTTCTTT
TRBD2 NA TRBJ2-1 TRBV15 CATTSASGYNEQFF TGTGCCACCACCTCAGCTAGCGGATACAATGAGCAGTTCTTC
NA few TRBJ2-1 TRBV15 CATSRGQDVEQFF TGTGCCACCAGCAGAGGACAGGACGTTGAGCAGTTCTTC
NA NA TRBJ2-1 TRBV10-1 CASSEEGSYNEQFF TGCGCCAGCAGTGAGGAGGGGTCCTACAATGAGCAGTTCTTC
TRBD2 NA TRBJ2-3 TRBV7-2 CASSGGGRDVDTQYF TGTGCCAGCAGCGGGGGGGGACGGGACGTAGATACGCAGTATTTT
TRBD2 NA TRBJ2-7 TRBV7-2 CASSFGLAGVQYF TGTGCCAGCAGCTTCGGACTAGCGGGAGTGCAGTACTTC
TRBD2 many TRBJ2-1 TRBV30 CAWSVTSGRAQFF TGTGCCTGGAGTGTGACTAGCGGGAGAGCGCAGTTCTTC
NA many TRBJ2-1 TRBV12-3/TRBV12-4 CASKIGGSTGNEQFF TGTGCCAGCAAAATCGGGGGCAGCACGGGCAATGAGCAGTTCTTC
NA many TRBJ2-1 TRBV25-1 CASSDFVGGQFF TGTGCCAGCAGTGATTTTGTAGGTGGGCAGTTCTTC
TRBD1 NA TRBJ2-1 TRBV30 CAWSHDTGTGVLGSFNEQFF TGTGCCTGGAGCCACGACACGGGGACAGGGGTTTTAGGTAGCTTCAATGAGCAGTTCTTC
NA NA TRBJ2-5 TRBV18 CASSPVKEVGTQYF TGTGCCAGCTCACCCGTCAAAGAGGTCGGGACCCAGTACTTC
NA few TRBJ2-1 TRBV6-5 CASSYLGDEQFF TGTGCCAGCAGTTATCTCGGGGATGAGCAGTTCTTC
NA NA TRBJ2-3 TRBV28 CASRDPNTDTQYF TGTGCCAGCCGGGACCCTAACACAGATACGCAGTATTTT
TRBD2 NA TRBJ2-7 TRBV6-2/TRBV6-3 CASRSGDGNYEQYF TGTGCCAGCAGAAGCGGGGACGGCAACTACGAGCAGTACTTC
NA NA TRBJ2-1 TRBV20-1 CSARDRRREHNEQFF TGCAGTGCTAGAGATCGTCGACGGGAACACAATGAGCAGTTCTTC
NA NA TRBJ2-7 TRBV28 CASSLVALPYEQYF TGTGCCAGCAGTTTAGTGGCTCTACCCTACGAGCAGTACTTC
TRBD1 few TRBJ1-6 TRBV9 CASRAGQGRNSPLHF TGTGCCAGCAGAGCAGGACAGGGGAGGAATTCACCCCTCCACTTT
TRBD1 NA TRBJ1-4 TRBV5-1 CASSSGTGGFNEKLFF TGCGCCAGCAGCTCCGGGACAGGGGGCTTTAATGAAAAACTGTTTTTT
TRBD1 NA TRBJ2-4 TRBV6-1 CASSQRGQGTKNIQYF TGTGCCAGCAGCCAGAGGGGGCAGGGAACAAAAAACATTCAGTACTTC
TRBD2 NA TRBJ2-2 TRBV5-1 CASSLVVLAGGKNTGELFF TGCGCCAGCAGCTTGGTGGTACTAGCGGGGGGAAAGAACACCGGGGAGCTGTTTTTT
NA few TRBJ2-3 TRBV25-1 CASSESVRRGADTQYF TGTGCCAGCAGTGAATCCGTCAGGCGGGGCGCAGATACGCAGTATTTT
TRBD2 NA TRBJ2-1 TRBV20-1 CSASLGPGGYNEQFF TGCAGTGCTAGCCTGGGGCCGGGGGGTTACAATGAGCAGTTCTTC
NA NA TRBJ1-5 TRBV19 CASSHPGGNQPQHF TGTGCCAGTAGCCACCCCGGGGGAAATCAGCCCCAGCATTTT
NA NA TRBJ2-1 TRBV27 CASLGGGGYNEQFF TGTGCCAGTTTGGGGGGCGGGGGTTACAATGAGCAGTTCTTC
NA NA TRBJ2-7 TRBV6-1 CASSPQVYGSYEQYF TGTGCCAGCAGTCCACAGGTCTACGGCTCCTACGAGCAGTACTTC
NA many TRBJ2-6 TRBV3-1 CASSQRETGANVLTF TGTGCCAGCAGCCAACGAGAAACTGGGGCCAACGTCCTGACTTTC
TRBD2 NA TRBJ2-1 TRBV5-1 CASSFRLAGGNEQFF TGCGCCAGCAGCTTCCGACTAGCGGGTGGTAATGAGCAGTTCTTC
NA NA TRBJ2-3 TRBV20-1 CSANSDSTDTQYF TGCAGTGCTAACTCAGATAGCACAGATACGCAGTATTTT
NA few TRBJ1-5 TRBV12-3/TRBV12-4 CASALWKGNNQPQHF TGTGCCAGCGCCTTGTGGAAAGGGAACAATCAGCCCCAGCATTTT
NA NA TRBJ2-7 TRBV3-1 CASSKEVVATHEQYF TGTGCCAGCTCCAAAGAGGTCGTCGCGACCCACGAGCAGTACTTC
NA few TRBJ2-5 TRBV2 CASAQLGEAQETQYF TGTGCCAGCGCTCAACTTGGGGAGGCACAAGAGACCCAGTACTTC
NA few TRBJ2-5 TRBV7-9 CASSLVDIRQETQYF TGTGCCAGCAGCTTAGTGGATATCCGTCAAGAGACCCAGTACTTC
NA few TRBJ1-1 TRBV5-6 CASSVRDKAFF TGTGCCAGCAGCGTCCGGGACAAAGCTTTCTTT